Following are 23 T cell receptor beta chains from one sample sequenced in a study of CD8+CD57+ T cells in acquired aplastic anemia. The TCR beta profiling, which covered VDJ combination and CDR3 sequence, was carried out using genomic DNA as the template. Each CDR3 protein gets one entry after TCRdb re-called the reads with MiXCR. The table shows hundreds of thousands of distinct CDR3 sequences, with around 30% occurring only once. In patients chosen for sequencing, flow cytometry had shown CD8+CD57+ cell expansion. Sequenced material: sorted CD4+, CD8+, or CD8+CD57+ T cells (not recorded which) from PBMCs. The source is a human donor with aplastic anemia.

V usage is TRBV24-1 and J usage is TRBJ2-7; a possible D gene is TRBD2 (5 bases). The length of the CDR3 is 10 residues. CDR1 and CDR2 from the germline V gene are KGHDR and SFDVKD. The CDR3 nucleotides read TGTGCTAGAGAGGGCTACGAGCAGTACTTC. Translation gives CAREGYEQYF.

This clonotype appeared many times. The J gene is TRBJ1-2, the V gene TRBV11-1, with 12 bases aligning to TRBD1. CDR1 SGHAT and CDR2 FQDESV come from the germline V gene (reference sequence). J lost 8 bases, V lost 4 bases, and 11 bases had no gene match. The CDR3 runs 16 residues. The CDR3 bases are TGTGCCAGCAGCTCCTCCGGGACAGGGGGCGCGCAGGGCTACACCTTC. Amino acids: CASSSSGTGGAQGYTF.

This clonotype was seen many times. The chain employs TRBV6-1 and TRBJ2-7; D is unresolved. The CDR3 spans 13 residues. Germline-derived CDR1 and CDR2 are MNHNS and SASEGT. Trimming removed 8 bases at V and 0 bases at J, with 11 bases between. This CDR3 is CASGTTSSYEQYF. CDR3 DNA sequence: TGTGCCAGCGGAACTACATCCTCCTACGAGCAGTACTTC.

This clonotype has ten or more counts. The chain has TRBV20-1 and TRBJ2-2; no definite D call. The CDR3 contains 11 residues. In germline, CDR1 is DFQATT, CDR2 SNEGSKA (reference sequence). Trimming left V 2 bases short and J 7 bases short, with 5 bases between. CDR3 residues: CSARMVGELFF. The CDR3, as DNA: TGCAGTGCTAGAATGGTCGGGGAGCTGTTTTTT.

This clonotype was detected a few times. V usage is TRBV3-1 and J usage is TRBJ2-7; the match to TRBD2 covers 7 bases. After removal of 1 base from V and 3 bases from J, the junction contained 9 bases not matched to a gene. There are 16 residues in the CDR3. Germline-derived CDR1 and CDR2 are LGHDT and YNNKEL (reference sequence). The CDR3 sequence is CASSQVGRGELYEQYF. CDR3 nucleotides: TGTGCCAGCAGCCAAGTGGGACGGGGGGAACTCTACGAGCAGTACTTC.

This clonotype was recorded a few times. This rearrangement joins TRBV20-1 to TRBJ1-2, with TRBD1 as a possible D gene (5 bases). This CDR3 comprises 14 residues. V was shortened by 7 bases and J by 3 bases, with 18 bases between the two germline ends. Germline V gene data show CDR1 as DFQATT and CDR2 as SNEGSKA (reference sequence). The CDR3 here is CSVRGSGRYYGYTF. The CDR3, as DNA: TGCAGTGTTAGGGGTTCCGGGAGGTACTATGGCTACACCTTC.

This clonotype was seen at least ten times. This chain uses TRBV19 with TRBJ2-7; perhaps TRBD1 as D (5 bases). Trimming removed 3 bases at V and 0 bases at J, with 9 bases between. The germline CDR1 and CDR2 sequences are LNHDA and SQIVND (reference sequence). The CDR3 is 14 amino acids. The CDR3 region has the DNA TGTGCCAGTAGTATTTCCAGGGACTCCTACGAGCAGTACTTC. Amino acid sequence: CASSISRDSYEQYF.

V usage is TRBV6-1 and J usage is TRBJ1-2, with TRBD1 matching 9 bases. This CDR3 has 16 residues. Trimming at V came to 5 bases and at J to 4 bases, leaving 11 bases not matched to a gene. CDR1 and CDR2 (germline): MNHNS, SASEGT. The CDR3 is CASSRTPGQGRYGYTF. The CDR3 bases are TGTGCCAGCAGTCGAACACCGGGACAGGGACGCTATGGCTACACCTTC.

As DNA, the CDR3 is TGTGCCAGCAGCTTCGCCAGTACAACAGATACGCAGTATTTT. It is translated as CASSFASTTDTQYF. The chain recombines TRBV7-9 with TRBJ2-3, with D uncertain. Per germline, CDR1 SEHNR and CDR2 FQNEAQ (reference sequence). Trimming stripped 3 bases from V and 3 bases from J, with 10 bases between. This CDR3 comprises 14 residues.

Ten or more counts support this clonotype. J is TRBJ1-2 and V is TRBV5-4; perhaps TRBD1 as D (6 bases). The germline CDR1 and CDR2 sequences are SGHNT and YYREEE (reference sequence). Trimming cost V 1 base and J 10 bases, with 11 bases left between them. The CDR3 has 12 amino acids. CDR3 sequence: CASSLRDMAYTF. DNA of the CDR3: TGTGCCAGCAGCTTGAGGGACATGGCCTACACCTTC.

Many counts were recorded for this clonotype. V is TRBV20-1 and J is TRBJ1-5, with D maybe TRBD1 (5 bases). CDR1 and CDR2 (germline): DFQATT, SNEGSKA (reference sequence). V dropped 0 bases and J dropped 7 bases, with 16 bases sitting between them. The CDR3 loop spans 15 amino acids. The CDR3 is CSARDWGTVEQPQHF. The CDR3 coding sequence is TGCAGTGCTAGAGATTGGGGCACCGTTGAGCAGCCCCAGCATTTT.

This clonotype was found a few times. The V gene is TRBV2, the J gene TRBJ1-6; D is unresolved. The V gene's germline CDR1 is SNHLY and CDR2 FYNNEI. With 4 bases removed from V and 3 bases from J, the gap between germline ends came to 7 bases. The CDR3 consists of 14 residues. Written as DNA, the CDR3 is TGTGCCAGCAGTGGAATGGGCTATAATTCACCCCTCCACTTT. Its translation: CASSGMGYNSPLHF.

This clonotype has only a few counts. The rearrangement uses TRBV20-1 and TRBJ1-1; D gene unclear. This CDR3 contains 15 residues. Trimming cost V 3 bases and J 0 bases, with 14 bases left between them. Germline-derived CDR1 and CDR2 are DFQATT and SNEGSKA (reference sequence). CDR3 amino acids: CSASSAANLNTEAFF. The CDR3, as DNA: TGCAGTGCTAGTAGTGCGGCCAATTTGAACACTGAAGCTTTCTTT.

The genes are TRBV20-1 and TRBJ2-7; TRBD1 agrees at 8 bases. With 3 bases clipped from V and 0 bases from J, the junction kept 4 bases outside the gene matches. CDR3 length: 14 residues. Germline assignment: CDR1 DFQATT and CDR2 SNEGSKA (reference sequence). In DNA, the CDR3 is TGCAGTGCTAGTGGGGACAGGAGCTCCTACGAGCAGTACTTC. Protein sequence: CSASGDRSSYEQYF.

This clonotype was seen many times. The chain combines TRBV10-3 with TRBJ2-7; 10 bases match TRBD2. The germline V gene has CDR1 ENHRY and CDR2 SYGVKD. The CDR3 totals 14 residues. Losses at the gene ends were 10 bases for V and 0 bases for J; bases not matched to a gene: 6. DNA for the CDR3: TGTGCCAGCCAGAGGACTAGCGGCTCCTACGAGCAGTACTTC. Its protein product is CASQRTSGSYEQYF.

The chain couples TRBV12-3 or TRBV12-4 to TRBJ1-1, with 11 bases that match TRBD1. The CDR3 is 15 residues long. The V and J ends lost 3 bases and 1 base, in that order; junction bases with no gene match: 1. CDR3 DNA sequence: TGTGCCAGCAGTTTCGGGACAGGGGGGAACACTGAAGCTTTCTTT. Its translation: CASSFGTGGNTEAFF.

In this sample, this clonotype turned up once. A much larger clonotype is one base distant, so this may be a read error. The conserved phenylalanine or tryptophan is not found at the CDR3 terminus, so this likely reflects a read error. The V call is TRBV10-1, the J call TRBJ2-1; 12 nucleotides line up with TRBD2. The CDR3 is made up of 15 amino acids. In germline, CDR1 is WNHNN, CDR2 SYGVQD (reference sequence). V dropped 3 bases and J dropped 6; count of bases not matched to a gene: 3. CDR3 nucleotide sequence: TGCGCCAGCAGTGATCTAGCGGGAGGGCCCAATGAGCAGTTCTCC. It specifies CASSDLAGGPNEQFS.

There are a few counts of this clonotype. This chain connects TRBV7-3 to TRBJ2-1, with 7 bases matching TRBD1. J lost 7 bases, V lost 3 bases, and 3 bases had no gene match. The CDR3 covers 13 residues. Germline CDR1 SGHTA, CDR2 FQGTGA. CDR3 amino acids: CASSLDRTNEQFF. In DNA, the CDR3 is TGTGCCAGCAGCTTGGACAGGACGAATGAGCAGTTCTTC.

The J gene is TRBJ2-1, the V gene TRBV14; 13 bases align to TRBD2. The CDR3 loop spans 17 amino acids. V shed 3 bases and J 9 bases; nucleotides not matched to a gene: 11. Germline CDR1 and CDR2: SGHDN and FVKESK. CDR3 region: CASSQTRGLAGVIEQFF. DNA for the CDR3: TGTGCCAGCAGCCAGACCCGTGGACTAGCGGGAGTCATTGAGCAGTTCTTC.

The V gene is TRBV6-1, the J gene TRBJ2-7; D not resolved. V gave up 6 bases and J gave up 7 bases, with 22 bases separating them. Germline values: CDR1 MNHNS, CDR2 SASEGT. This CDR3 region has 15 residues. CDR3: CASRRMLDGIEEQYF. In DNA, the CDR3 is TGTGCCAGCAGACGCATGTTGGATGGGATCGAGGAGCAGTACTTC.

The chain links TRBV12-3 or TRBV12-4 to TRBJ1-3; no definite D call. The CDR3 has 18 residues. The V end lost 4 bases, the J end lost 0 bases, and 19 bases lay between the germline ends. This CDR3 is CASSSTPFSGDSGNTIYF. CDR3 nucleotide sequence: TGTGCCAGCAGTTCGACCCCGTTTTCAGGAGACTCTGGAAACACCATATATTTT.

The CDR3 sequence is CSASDRAAPGETQYF. The DNA for the CDR3 is TGCAGTGCTAGCGATCGGGCAGCCCCCGGCGAGACCCAGTACTTC. The rearrangement joins TRBV20-1 to TRBJ2-5; no reliable D call. The CDR3 length is 15 residues. Trimming took 3 bases from V and 5 from J, leaving 19 bases between them. Germline CDR1 is DFQATT and CDR2 is SNEGSKA (reference sequence).

The chain links TRBV4-3 to TRBJ1-2; 7 bases match TRBD1. The CDR3 runs to 16 residues. CDR1 LGHNA and CDR2 YSLEER come from the germline V gene. Losses at the gene ends were 2 bases for V and 3 bases for J; bases not matched to a gene: 9. The CDR3 DNA follows: TGCGCCAGCAGCCAAAATGCCGGGACAGATTACTATGGCTACACCTTC. Residues: CASSQNAGTDYYGYTF.